A selection of T cell receptor beta chains follows, all from one sample in a study of T cell responses to AZD1222 COVID-19 vaccine. The protocol was immunoSEQ multiplex PCR, while the TCRdb copy is restricted to in-frame clones and leaves out a portion. Among some 100,000 clones, around 89% were seen once, and the ten largest hold about 7.1%. The source material was peripheral blood, sampled 28 days after the second AZD1222 dose. Receptors originate from an adult who received the AZD1222 COVID-19 vaccine. Both conserved end residues are part of each CDR3. Clone size is stated in some rows and not others, as once, few, many or a class when expanded.

V gene: TRBV11-2
clone size: NA
CDR3 protein: CASSGWDRASTYEQYF

V gene: TRBV15
clone size: NA
CDR3 protein: CATSRTLMDGNYYGYTF

V gene: TRBV11-2
clone size: NA
CDR3 protein: CASSFGTSGGYNEQFF

V gene: TRBV5-1
clone size: NA
CDR3 protein: CASSLASGFGPQHF

V gene: TRBV11-3
clone size: NA
CDR3 protein: CASSPNGGPEQYF

V gene: TRBV11-3
clone size: NA
CDR3 protein: CASGEAGLAKNIQYF

V gene: TRBV5-1
clone size: NA
CDR3 protein: CASSERTANTGELFF

V gene: TRBV6-5
clone size: NA
CDR3 protein: CASSTNRDRDGEQYF

V gene: TRBV5-4
clone size: NA
CDR3 protein: CASSLGGSGNTIYF

V gene: TRBV13
clone size: once
CDR3 protein: CATGQGASDTQYF

V gene: TRBV12-3/TRBV12-4
clone size: NA
CDR3 protein: CASRDDSYGYTF

V gene: TRBV7-9
clone size: once
CDR3 protein: CASRTGNQPQHF

V gene: TRBV6-2/TRBV6-3
clone size: NA
CDR3 protein: CASSYSGLVSETQYF

V gene: TRBV12-3/TRBV12-4
clone size: NA
CDR3 protein: CASSFNMNYGYTF